A selection of T cell receptor beta chains follows, all from one sample in a study of T-cell memory formation after mild COVID-19. TCRdb reanalysed the 5' RACE reads using MiXCR and keeps one entry per CDR3 protein. The table shows 25,000 to 30,000 distinct CDR3 sequences, with around 16% occurring only once. The sequencing sample was made of PBMCs or a T cell subset sorted from them (not recorded which). The source is an adult who had mild COVID-19 (a few samples of this study predate the infection). Cell type and time point are not known. Both conserved end residues are part of each CDR3. The D gene is left open where the match is weak. Expanded clones are given a class, and other clones once, few, many or no size at all.

D gene: .; V gene: TRBV6-5; J gene: TRBJ2-5; clone size: many; CDR3 protein: CASRGAGETQYF; CDR3 DNA: TGTGCCAGCAGAGGGGCGGGTGAGACCCAGTACTTC
D gene: TRBD1; V gene: TRBV27; J gene: TRBJ2-7; clone size: .; CDR3 protein: CASSLYPRDRIVREQYF; CDR3 DNA: TGTGCCAGCAGTTTATACCCCCGGGACAGGATCGTCCGCGAGCAGTACTTC
D gene: .; V gene: TRBV4-1; J gene: TRBJ1-4; clone size: few; CDR3 protein: CASSQGSRHEKLFF; CDR3 DNA: TGCGCCAGCAGCCAAGGAAGCCGGCATGAAAAACTGTTTTTT
D gene: .; V gene: TRBV29-1; J gene: TRBJ1-2; clone size: many; CDR3 protein: CSVEEKVIF; CDR3 DNA: TGCAGCGTTGAAGAGAAGGTCATCTTC
D gene: TRBD2; V gene: TRBV14; J gene: TRBJ2-7; clone size: medium-sized; CDR3 protein: CASSPAGGGYEQYF; CDR3 DNA: TGTGCCAGCAGCCCGGCGGGAGGTGGGTACGAGCAGTACTTC
D gene: TRBD2; V gene: TRBV6-2/TRBV6-3; J gene: TRBJ2-1; clone size: .; CDR3 protein: CASSPLAGGLNEQFF; CDR3 DNA: TGTGCCAGCAGCCCTCTCGCGGGGGGACTGAATGAGCAGTTCTTC
D gene: .; V gene: TRBV3-1; J gene: TRBJ1-2; clone size: many; CDR3 protein: CASSQGWESCTF; CDR3 DNA: TGTGCCAGCAGCCAAGGTTGGGAGTCGTGCACCTTC
D gene: .; V gene: TRBV29-1; J gene: TRBJ2-7; clone size: many; CDR3 protein: CSVLGQARLAVSEQYF; CDR3 DNA: TGCAGCGTTTTGGGACAGGCACGACTAGCTGTGAGTGAGCAGTACTTC
D gene: TRBD1; V gene: TRBV5-1; J gene: TRBJ2-2; clone size: .; CDR3 protein: CASSSGTGWTGELFF; CDR3 DNA: TGCGCCAGCAGCTCCGGGACAGGTTGGACCGGGGAGCTGTTTTTT
D gene: .; V gene: TRBV27; J gene: TRBJ2-3; clone size: many; CDR3 protein: CASSLGDTKYTQYF; CDR3 DNA: TGTGCCAGCAGTTTAGGGGACACCAAATATACGCAGTATTTT
D gene: .; V gene: TRBV6-1; J gene: TRBJ2-6; clone size: .; CDR3 protein: CASSEGPVFGANVLTF; CDR3 DNA: TGTGCCAGCAGTGAAGGCCCGGTATTTGGGGCCAACGTCCTGACTTTC
D gene: TRBD1; V gene: TRBV6-5; J gene: TRBJ2-7; clone size: .; CDR3 protein: CASSLWTGSGEQYF; CDR3 DNA: TGTGCCAGCAGTTTGTGGACAGGCTCGGGAGAGCAGTACTTC
D gene: TRBD2; V gene: TRBV7-9; J gene: TRBJ2-3; clone size: many; CDR3 protein: CASSPGLAGKDTQYF; CDR3 DNA: TGTGCCAGCAGCCCGGGACTAGCGGGAAAGGATACGCAGTATTTT
D gene: .; V gene: TRBV10-3; J gene: TRBJ2-1; clone size: many; CDR3 protein: CAISEESIANEQFF; CDR3 DNA: TGTGCCATCAGTGAGGAATCCATAGCCAATGAGCAGTTCTTC
D gene: .; V gene: TRBV7-9; J gene: TRBJ2-5; clone size: many; CDR3 protein: CASSRQPEETQYF; CDR3 DNA: TGTGCCAGCAGCAGACAGCCAGAAGAGACCCAGTACTTC
D gene: .; V gene: TRBV7-9; J gene: TRBJ2-1; clone size: .; CDR3 protein: CASSLDALNGQFF; CDR3 DNA: TGTGCCAGCAGCTTGGACGCCCTTAACGGGCAGTTCTTC
D gene: .; V gene: TRBV5-1; J gene: TRBJ2-1; clone size: medium-sized; CDR3 protein: CASSSSESIVEQFF; CDR3 DNA: TGCGCCAGCAGCTCCTCGGAGAGCATCGTTGAGCAGTTCTTC
D gene: .; V gene: TRBV4-2; J gene: TRBJ1-1; clone size: .; CDR3 protein: CASSSPPGTASEAFF; CDR3 DNA: TGTGCCAGCAGCTCACCGCCCGGGACGGCCTCTGAAGCTTTCTTT
D gene: TRBD2; V gene: TRBV24-1; J gene: TRBJ2-2; clone size: many; CDR3 protein: CATSESSGRANTGELFF; CDR3 DNA: TGTGCCACCAGTGAATCTAGCGGGAGGGCAAACACCGGGGAGCTGTTTTTT
D gene: TRBD2; V gene: TRBV11-2; J gene: TRBJ2-1; clone size: many; CDR3 protein: CASSPRNSGTANEQFF; CDR3 DNA: TGTGCCAGCAGCCCCAGAAACAGCGGGACTGCGAATGAGCAGTTCTTC
D gene: .; V gene: TRBV5-1; J gene: TRBJ2-7; clone size: .; CDR3 protein: CASSLGPSGEYTYEQYF; CDR3 DNA: TGCGCCAGCAGCTTGGGGCCCTCTGGCGAATACACCTACGAGCAGTACTTC
D gene: .; V gene: TRBV10-3; J gene: TRBJ2-5; clone size: many; CDR3 protein: CAISQRADQETQYF; CDR3 DNA: TGTGCCATCAGTCAAAGGGCAGACCAAGAGACCCAGTACTTC
D gene: .; V gene: TRBV4-1; J gene: TRBJ1-4; clone size: few; CDR3 protein: CASSQWRDPNEKLFF; CDR3 DNA: TGCGCCAGCAGCCAATGGCGGGACCCGAATGAAAAACTGTTTTTT
D gene: .; V gene: TRBV6-5; J gene: TRBJ1-5; clone size: many; CDR3 protein: CASSEQGNQPQHF; CDR3 DNA: TGTGCCAGCAGCGAACAGGGAAACCAGCCCCAGCATTTT
D gene: .; V gene: TRBV4-1; J gene: TRBJ2-7; clone size: many; CDR3 protein: CASSQDRVVSSYEQYF; CDR3 DNA: TGCGCCAGCAGCCAAGATAGAGTAGTGAGCTCCTACGAGCAGTACTTC
D gene: .; V gene: TRBV10-3; J gene: TRBJ1-2; clone size: many; CDR3 protein: CAISETAYGYTF; CDR3 DNA: TGTGCCATCAGTGAGACAGCCTATGGCTACACCTTC
D gene: .; V gene: TRBV7-9; J gene: TRBJ2-4; clone size: many; CDR3 protein: CASSLGARGQNIQYF; CDR3 DNA: TGTGCCAGCAGCTTAGGGGCACGAGGCCAAAACATTCAGTACTTC
D gene: .; V gene: TRBV4-2; J gene: TRBJ2-7; clone size: many; CDR3 protein: CASSDLPKFSEQYF; CDR3 DNA: TGTGCCAGCAGCGATTTACCCAAGTTCTCCGAGCAGTACTTC
D gene: .; V gene: TRBV12-5; J gene: TRBJ1-5; clone size: .; CDR3 protein: CASGLEAGVVPYSNQPQHF; CDR3 DNA: TGTGCTAGTGGTTTGGAGGCGGGGGTGGTCCCTTATAGCAATCAGCCCCAGCATTTT
D gene: .; V gene: TRBV12-3/TRBV12-4; J gene: TRBJ2-6; clone size: many; CDR3 protein: CASSLGHSGANVLTF; CDR3 DNA: TGTGCCAGCAGTTTGGGTCACTCTGGGGCCAACGTCCTGACTTTC
D gene: .; V gene: TRBV25-1; J gene: TRBJ1-3; clone size: few; CDR3 protein: CASSESMDLGNTIYF; CDR3 DNA: TGTGCCAGCAGTGAATCGATGGACCTGGGAAACACCATATATTTT
D gene: .; V gene: TRBV5-1; J gene: TRBJ2-5; clone size: many; CDR3 protein: CASSFGDFSETQYF; CDR3 DNA: TGCGCCAGCAGCTTTGGGGACTTTTCAGAGACCCAGTACTTC
D gene: TRBD2; V gene: TRBV4-2; J gene: TRBJ2-5; clone size: many; CDR3 protein: CASSPTTSEQETQYF; CDR3 DNA: TGTGCCAGCAGCCCTACAACTAGCGAGCAAGAGACCCAGTACTTC
D gene: .; V gene: TRBV5-1; J gene: TRBJ1-1; clone size: many; CDR3 protein: CASSSETEAFF; CDR3 DNA: TGCGCCAGCAGCTCAGAAACTGAAGCTTTCTTT
D gene: TRBD2; V gene: TRBV5-1; J gene: TRBJ2-2; clone size: many; CDR3 protein: CASSLLGLAGTNTGELFF; CDR3 DNA: TGCGCCAGCAGCTTGCTAGGACTAGCGGGAACGAACACCGGGGAGCTGTTTTTT
D gene: .; V gene: TRBV6-5; J gene: TRBJ2-7; clone size: many; CDR3 protein: CASSNQIYEQYF; CDR3 DNA: TGTGCCAGCAGTAATCAGATTTACGAGCAGTACTTC
D gene: TRBD1; V gene: TRBV5-1; J gene: TRBJ2-7; clone size: .; CDR3 protein: CASSLGGQLYEQYF; CDR3 DNA: TGCGCCAGCAGCTTGGGGGGACAGCTCTACGAGCAGTACTTC
D gene: .; V gene: TRBV24-1; J gene: TRBJ2-7; clone size: .; CDR3 protein: CATSDSLYEQYF; CDR3 DNA: TGTGCCACCAGTGATTCGCTCTACGAGCAGTACTTC
D gene: .; V gene: TRBV7-9; J gene: TRBJ1-1; clone size: .; CDR3 protein: CASSAPTQRSNTEAFF; CDR3 DNA: TGTGCCAGCAGCGCCCCGACCCAGAGGTCGAACACTGAAGCTTTCTTT
D gene: .; V gene: TRBV7-9; J gene: TRBJ2-1; clone size: many; CDR3 protein: CASSLGGASNNEQFF; CDR3 DNA: TGTGCCAGCAGCTTAGGGGGTGCTAGCAACAATGAGCAGTTCTTC
D gene: TRBD1; V gene: TRBV5-1; J gene: TRBJ2-7; clone size: .; CDR3 protein: CASSALGQASSSYEQYF; CDR3 DNA: TGCGCCAGCAGCGCCCTGGGACAGGCCTCAAGCTCCTACGAGCAGTACTTC
D gene: .; V gene: TRBV5-1; J gene: TRBJ1-6; clone size: .; CDR3 protein: CASSLWGNSTLHF; CDR3 DNA: TGCGCCAGCAGCTTATGGGGTAATTCAACCCTCCACTTT
D gene: .; V gene: TRBV18; J gene: TRBJ2-1; clone size: many; CDR3 protein: CASSPRGESSYNEQFF; CDR3 DNA: TGTGCCAGCTCACCAAGAGGCGAAAGCTCCTACAATGAGCAGTTCTTC
D gene: .; V gene: TRBV7-9; J gene: TRBJ1-4; clone size: few; CDR3 protein: CASSLSQTNEKLFF; CDR3 DNA: TGTGCCAGCAGCCTTAGTCAGACTAATGAAAAACTGTTTTTT
D gene: TRBD1; V gene: TRBV12-3/TRBV12-4; J gene: TRBJ1-1; clone size: many; CDR3 protein: CASRRTGVTEAFF; CDR3 DNA: TGTGCCAGCAGGAGGACAGGGGTTACAGAAGCTTTCTTT
D gene: TRBD2; V gene: TRBV6-5; J gene: TRBJ2-7; clone size: .; CDR3 protein: CASSYRLGLAYEQYF; CDR3 DNA: TGTGCCAGCAGTTACCGCCTGGGACTAGCCTACGAGCAGTACTTC
D gene: .; V gene: TRBV19; J gene: TRBJ2-7; clone size: many; CDR3 protein: CASSQTGRASYEQYF; CDR3 DNA: TGTGCCAGTAGCCAGACAGGCCGAGCCTCCTACGAGCAGTACTTC
D gene: .; V gene: TRBV5-1; J gene: TRBJ2-5; clone size: many; CDR3 protein: CASSLRQETQYF; CDR3 DNA: TGCGCCAGCAGCTTGCGACAAGAGACCCAGTACTTC